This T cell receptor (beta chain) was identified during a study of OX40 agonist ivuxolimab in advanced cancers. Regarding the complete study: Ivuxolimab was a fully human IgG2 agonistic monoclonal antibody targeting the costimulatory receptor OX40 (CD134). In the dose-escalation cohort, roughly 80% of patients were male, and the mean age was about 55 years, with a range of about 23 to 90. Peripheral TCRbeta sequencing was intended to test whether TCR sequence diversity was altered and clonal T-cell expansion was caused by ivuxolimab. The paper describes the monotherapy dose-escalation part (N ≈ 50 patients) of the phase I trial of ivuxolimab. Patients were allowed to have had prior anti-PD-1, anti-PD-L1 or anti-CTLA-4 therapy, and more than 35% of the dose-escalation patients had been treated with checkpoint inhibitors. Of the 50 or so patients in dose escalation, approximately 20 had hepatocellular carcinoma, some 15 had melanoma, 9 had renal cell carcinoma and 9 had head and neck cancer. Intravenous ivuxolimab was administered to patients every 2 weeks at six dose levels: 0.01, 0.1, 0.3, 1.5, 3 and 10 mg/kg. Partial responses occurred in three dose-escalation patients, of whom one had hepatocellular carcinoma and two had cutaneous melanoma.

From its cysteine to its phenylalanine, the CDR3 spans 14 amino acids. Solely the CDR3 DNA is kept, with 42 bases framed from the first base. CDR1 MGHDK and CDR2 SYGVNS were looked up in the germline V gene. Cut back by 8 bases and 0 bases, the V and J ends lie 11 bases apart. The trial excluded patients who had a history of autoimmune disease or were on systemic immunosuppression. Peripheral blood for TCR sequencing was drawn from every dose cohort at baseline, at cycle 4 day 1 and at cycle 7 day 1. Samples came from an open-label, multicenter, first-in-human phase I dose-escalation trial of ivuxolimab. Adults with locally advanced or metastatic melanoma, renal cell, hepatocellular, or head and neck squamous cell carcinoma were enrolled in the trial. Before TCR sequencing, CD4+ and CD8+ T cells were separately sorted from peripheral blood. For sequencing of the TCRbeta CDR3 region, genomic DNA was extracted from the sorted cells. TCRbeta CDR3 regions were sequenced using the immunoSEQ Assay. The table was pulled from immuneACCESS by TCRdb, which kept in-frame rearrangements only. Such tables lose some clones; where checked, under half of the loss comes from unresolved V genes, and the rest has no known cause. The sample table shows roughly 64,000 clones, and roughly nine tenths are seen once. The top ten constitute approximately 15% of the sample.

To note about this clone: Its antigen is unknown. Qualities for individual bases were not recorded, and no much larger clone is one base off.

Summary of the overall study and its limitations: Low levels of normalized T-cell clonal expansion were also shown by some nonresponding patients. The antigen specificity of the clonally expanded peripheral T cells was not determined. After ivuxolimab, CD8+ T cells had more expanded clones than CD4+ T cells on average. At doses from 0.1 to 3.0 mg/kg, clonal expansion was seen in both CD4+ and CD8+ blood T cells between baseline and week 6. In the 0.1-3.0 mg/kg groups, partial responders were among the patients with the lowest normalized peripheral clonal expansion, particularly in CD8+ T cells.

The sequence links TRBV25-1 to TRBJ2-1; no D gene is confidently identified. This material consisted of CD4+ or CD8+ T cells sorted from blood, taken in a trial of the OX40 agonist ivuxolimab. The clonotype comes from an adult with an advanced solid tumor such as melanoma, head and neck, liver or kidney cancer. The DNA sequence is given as TGTGCCAGCTCTCTCGGCAGCTCCTACAATGAGCAGTTCTTC. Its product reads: CASSLGSSYNEQFF.